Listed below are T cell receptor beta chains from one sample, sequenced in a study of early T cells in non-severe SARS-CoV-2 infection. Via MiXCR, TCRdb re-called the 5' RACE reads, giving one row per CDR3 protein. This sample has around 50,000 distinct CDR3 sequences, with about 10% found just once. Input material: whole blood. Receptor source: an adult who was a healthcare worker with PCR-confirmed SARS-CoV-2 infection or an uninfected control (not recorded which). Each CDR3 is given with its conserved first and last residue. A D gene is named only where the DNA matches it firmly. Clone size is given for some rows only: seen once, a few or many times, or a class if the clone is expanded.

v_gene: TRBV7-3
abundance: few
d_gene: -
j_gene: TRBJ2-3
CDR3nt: TGTGCCAGCAGCCAGAATCCCCAGGGAGGAGATACGCAGTATTTT
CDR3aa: CASSQNPQGGDTQYF

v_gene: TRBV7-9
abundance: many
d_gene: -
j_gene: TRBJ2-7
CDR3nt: TGTGCCAGCAGCTTAGGGCCTATCGAGCAGTACTTC
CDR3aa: CASSLGPIEQYF

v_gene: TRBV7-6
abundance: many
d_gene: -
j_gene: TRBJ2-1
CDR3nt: TGTGCCAGCAGCTTAAATCTCCTAGGCGGGTCTGAGCAGTTCTTC
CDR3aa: CASSLNLLGGSEQFF

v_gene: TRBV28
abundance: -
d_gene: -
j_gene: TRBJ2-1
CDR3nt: TGTGCCAGCAGGGTAGCGGCCCCCTACAATGAGCAGTTCTTC
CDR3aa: CASRVAAPYNEQFF

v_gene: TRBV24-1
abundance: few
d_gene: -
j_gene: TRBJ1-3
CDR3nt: TGTGCCACCAGTGATTTGGGGAACACCATATATTTT
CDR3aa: CATSDLGNTIYF

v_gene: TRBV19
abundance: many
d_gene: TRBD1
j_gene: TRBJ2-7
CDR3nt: TGTGCCAGTAGGACAGGGGCGAGCTCCTACGAGCAGTACTTC
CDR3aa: CASRTGASSYEQYF

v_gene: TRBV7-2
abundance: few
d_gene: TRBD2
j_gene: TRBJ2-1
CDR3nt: TGTGCCAGCAGTCACTCTAGCGGCCGACCGAACAATGAGCAGTTCTTC
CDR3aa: CASSHSSGRPNNEQFF

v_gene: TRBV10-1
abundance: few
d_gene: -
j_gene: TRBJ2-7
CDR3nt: TGCGCCAGCAGTGGGCCCCAGGGTAACGAGCAGTACTTC
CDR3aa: CASSGPQGNEQYF

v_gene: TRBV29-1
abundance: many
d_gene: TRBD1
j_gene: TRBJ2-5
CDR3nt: TGCAGCGTGGCCGGGACAGCTATAGAGACCCAGTACTTC
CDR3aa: CSVAGTAIETQYF

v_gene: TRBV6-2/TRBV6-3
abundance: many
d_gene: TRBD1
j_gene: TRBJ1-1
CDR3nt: TGTGCCAGCAGGCGGTTTGAGGGGGCCTTGAACACTGAAGCTTTCTTT
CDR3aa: CASRRFEGALNTEAFF

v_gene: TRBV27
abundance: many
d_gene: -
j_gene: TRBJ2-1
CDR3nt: TGTGCCAGCAGTTTCGGGACTCGAGGCGATGAGCAGTTCTTC
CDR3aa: CASSFGTRGDEQFF

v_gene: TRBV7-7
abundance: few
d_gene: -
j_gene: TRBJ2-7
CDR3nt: TGTGCCAGCAGCTTATTCTTAAGCGACGAGCAGTACTTC
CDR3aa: CASSLFLSDEQYF

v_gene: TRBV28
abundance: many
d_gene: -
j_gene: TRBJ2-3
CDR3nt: TGTGCCAGCAGACCCTCAGGGGAGACCGCGATTACGCAGTATTTT
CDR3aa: CASRPSGETAITQYF

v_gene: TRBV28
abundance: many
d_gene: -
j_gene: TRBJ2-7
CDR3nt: TGTGCCAGCAGTCCTACGACAGACCCCTACACTTACGAGCAGTACTTC
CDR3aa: CASSPTTDPYTYEQYF

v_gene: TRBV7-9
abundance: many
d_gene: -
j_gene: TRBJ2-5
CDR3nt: TGTGCCAGCAGCCCGGGAGACCGGAGGACATCCTGGGAGACCCAGTACTTC
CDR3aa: CASSPGDRRTSWETQYF

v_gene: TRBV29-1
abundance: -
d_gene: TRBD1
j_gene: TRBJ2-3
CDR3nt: TGCAGCGAGTTACAGGGGAGCACAGATACGCAGTATTTT
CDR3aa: CSELQGSTDTQYF

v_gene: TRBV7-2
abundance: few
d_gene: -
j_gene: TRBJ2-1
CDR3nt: TGTGCCAGCAGCATTTCTTCCGGAGTCGGGTCCTACAATGAGCAGTTCTTC
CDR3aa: CASSISSGVGSYNEQFF

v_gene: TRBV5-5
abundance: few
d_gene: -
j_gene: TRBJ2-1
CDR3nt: TGTGCCAGCAGCTTTAGAGATAGGTCCTCCTACAATGAGCAGTTCTTC
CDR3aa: CASSFRDRSSYNEQFF

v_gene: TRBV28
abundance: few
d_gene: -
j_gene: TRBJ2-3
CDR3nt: TGTGCCAATGGCACTCCTCACACAGATACGCAGTATTTT
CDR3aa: CANGTPHTDTQYF

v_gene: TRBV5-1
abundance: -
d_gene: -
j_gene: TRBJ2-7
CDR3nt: TGCGCCAGCAGCTTGACAGATTACGAGCAGTACTTC
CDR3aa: CASSLTDYEQYF

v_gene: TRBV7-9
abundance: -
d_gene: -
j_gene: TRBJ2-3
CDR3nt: TGTGTCAGCAGCCCTGCAACTATCTCGGATACGCAGTATTTT
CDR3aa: CVSSPATISDTQYF

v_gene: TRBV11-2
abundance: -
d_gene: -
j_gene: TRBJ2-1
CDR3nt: TGTGCCAGCAGCTCCCTCCTAGCGCGTGAGCAGTTCTTC
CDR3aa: CASSSLLAREQFF

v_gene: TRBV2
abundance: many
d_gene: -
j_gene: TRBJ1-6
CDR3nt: TGTGCCAGCATCGGACTTTCCTCCTATAATTCACCCCTCCACTTT
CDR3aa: CASIGLSSYNSPLHF

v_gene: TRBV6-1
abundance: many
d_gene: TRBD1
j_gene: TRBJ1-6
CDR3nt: TGTGCCAGCAGTGAAGCGGGGACAGGGGGTTCACCCCTCCACTTT
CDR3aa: CASSEAGTGGSPLHF

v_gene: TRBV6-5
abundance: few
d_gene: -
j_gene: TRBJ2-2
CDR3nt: TGTGCCAGCACCAGGGACTTCTCGAACACCGGGGAGCTGTTTTTT
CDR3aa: CASTRDFSNTGELFF

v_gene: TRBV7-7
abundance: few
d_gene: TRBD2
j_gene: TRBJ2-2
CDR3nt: TGTGCCAGCAGCCTAGGGACTAGCGGGAGAATCGGGGAGCTGTTTTTT
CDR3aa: CASSLGTSGRIGELFF

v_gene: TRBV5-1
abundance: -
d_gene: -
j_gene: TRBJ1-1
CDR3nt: TGCGCCAGCAGCTTGGGAAGGGGCACTGAAGCTTTCTTT
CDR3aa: CASSLGRGTEAFF

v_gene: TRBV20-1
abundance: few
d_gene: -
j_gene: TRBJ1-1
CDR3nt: TGCAGTGCTAGAGATCCGGATAGGGGTAACACTGAAGCTTTCTTT
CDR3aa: CSARDPDRGNTEAFF

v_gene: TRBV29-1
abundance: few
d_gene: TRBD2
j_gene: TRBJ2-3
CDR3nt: TGCAGCGTTGGCGGGAGAGCGGCAGATACGCAGTATTTT
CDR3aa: CSVGGRAADTQYF

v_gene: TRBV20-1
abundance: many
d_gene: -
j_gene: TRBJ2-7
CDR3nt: TGCAGTGCTATTGGCAGTAGATCCTACGAGCAGTACTTC
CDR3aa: CSAIGSRSYEQYF

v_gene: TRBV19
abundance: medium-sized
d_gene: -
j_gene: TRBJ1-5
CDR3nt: TGTGCCAGTAATGGGTTCCGAGATCAGCCCCAGCATTTT
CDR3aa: CASNGFRDQPQHF

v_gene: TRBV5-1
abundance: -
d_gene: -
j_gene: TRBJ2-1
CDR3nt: TGCGCCAGCAGCTTGCGGGGACCCCACAATGAGCAGTTCTTC
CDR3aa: CASSLRGPHNEQFF

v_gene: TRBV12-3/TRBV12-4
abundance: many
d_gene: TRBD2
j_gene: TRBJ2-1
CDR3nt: TGTGCCAGCAGTTTACTAGCGGGAGGGCCCTATGAGCAGTTCTTC
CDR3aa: CASSLLAGGPYEQFF

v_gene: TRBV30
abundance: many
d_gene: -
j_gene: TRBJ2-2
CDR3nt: TGTGCCTCCAACCATGGGGGGCTCGGCACCGGGGAGCTGTTTTTT
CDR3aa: CASNHGGLGTGELFF

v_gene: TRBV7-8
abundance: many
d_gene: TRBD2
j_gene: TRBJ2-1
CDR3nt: TGTGCCAGCAGCTTTAGCGGGAGTGTCAATGAGCAGTTCTTC
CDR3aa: CASSFSGSVNEQFF

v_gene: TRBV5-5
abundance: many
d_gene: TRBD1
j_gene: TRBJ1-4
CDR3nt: TGTGCCAGCAGCTCGATGGGGACAGGGAAGACTCCCGATTCAGTGGCGCCCGTCGTGGAAAAACTGTTTTTT
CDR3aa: CASSSMGTGKTPDSVAPVVEKLFF

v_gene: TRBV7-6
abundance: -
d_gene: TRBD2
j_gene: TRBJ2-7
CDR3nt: TGTGCCAGCAGCGCACCCCGGACTAGCGGAGGTTACGAGCAGTACTTC
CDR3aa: CASSAPRTSGGYEQYF

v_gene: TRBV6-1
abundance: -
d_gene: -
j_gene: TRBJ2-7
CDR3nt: TGTGCCAGCATATATGGGGAGGACTACGAGCAGTACTTC
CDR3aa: CASIYGEDYEQYF

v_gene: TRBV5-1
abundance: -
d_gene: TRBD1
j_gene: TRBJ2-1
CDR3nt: TGCGCCAGCAGCCAGACAGGGGGCAATGAGCAGTTCTTC
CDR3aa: CASSQTGGNEQFF

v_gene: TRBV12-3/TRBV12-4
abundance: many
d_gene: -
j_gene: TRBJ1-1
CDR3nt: TGTGCCAGCAGTCCCGAAGCTGTTGAAGCTTTCTTT
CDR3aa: CASSPEAVEAFF

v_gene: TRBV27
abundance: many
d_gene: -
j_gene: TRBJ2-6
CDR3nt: TGTGCCAGCAGTCTCACAGGATTCTCTGGGGCCAACGTCCTGACTTTC
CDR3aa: CASSLTGFSGANVLTF

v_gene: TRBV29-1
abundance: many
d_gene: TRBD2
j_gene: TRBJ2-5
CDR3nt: TGCAGCGGCGGGGTAGCGGGAGGACAAGAGACCCAGTACTTC
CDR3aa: CSGGVAGGQETQYF

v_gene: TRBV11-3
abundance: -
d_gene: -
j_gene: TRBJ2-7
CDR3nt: TGTGCCAGCAGCTTAGGCGGCAGTTCCTCCTACGAGCAGTACTTC
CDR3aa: CASSLGGSSSYEQYF

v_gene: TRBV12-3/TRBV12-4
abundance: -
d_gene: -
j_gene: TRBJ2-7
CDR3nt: TGTGCCAGCGGGGTAGGGAAGGGTGAGCAGTACTTC
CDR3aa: CASGVGKGEQYF

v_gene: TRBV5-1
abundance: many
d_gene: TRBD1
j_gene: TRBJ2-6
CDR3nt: TGCGCCAGCAGCTCCGGGACAGTTTTCTCTGGGGCCAACGTCCTGACTTTC
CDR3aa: CASSSGTVFSGANVLTF

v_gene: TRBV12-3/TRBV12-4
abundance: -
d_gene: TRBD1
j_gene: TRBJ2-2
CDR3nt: TGTGCCAGCAGTTCAACCGGGACAGGGGGCAGCGGGGAGCTGTTTTTT
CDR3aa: CASSSTGTGGSGELFF

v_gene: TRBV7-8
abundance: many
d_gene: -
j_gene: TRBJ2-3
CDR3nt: TGTGCCAGCAGCCTACAACTCTCGGACGGCACAGATACGCAGTATTTT
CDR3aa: CASSLQLSDGTDTQYF

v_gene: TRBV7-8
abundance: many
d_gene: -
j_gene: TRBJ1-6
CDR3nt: TGTGCCAGCAGCTGGGGGGGGGCCCGCTCCTATAATTCACCCCTCCACTTT
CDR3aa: CASSWGGARSYNSPLHF

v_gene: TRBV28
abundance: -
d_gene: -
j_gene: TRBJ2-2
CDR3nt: TGTGCCAGCAGTCCTGGGGGCGTGATCCTCCTTACCGGGGAGCTGTTTTTT
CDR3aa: CASSPGGVILLTGELFF

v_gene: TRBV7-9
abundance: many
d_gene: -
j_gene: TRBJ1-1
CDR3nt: TGTGCCAGCAGGCACCAGGCAGGGGTGAACACTGAAGCTTTCTTT
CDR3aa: CASRHQAGVNTEAFF

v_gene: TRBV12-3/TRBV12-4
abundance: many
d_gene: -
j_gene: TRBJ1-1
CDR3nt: TGTGCCAGCAGTCTAAGGGCACCGGTGAACACTGAAGCTTTCTTT
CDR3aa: CASSLRAPVNTEAFF

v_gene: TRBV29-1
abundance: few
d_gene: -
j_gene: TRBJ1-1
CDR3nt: TGCAGCGCCAGGGTAATGAGCACTGAAGCTTTCTTT
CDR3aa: CSARVMSTEAFF